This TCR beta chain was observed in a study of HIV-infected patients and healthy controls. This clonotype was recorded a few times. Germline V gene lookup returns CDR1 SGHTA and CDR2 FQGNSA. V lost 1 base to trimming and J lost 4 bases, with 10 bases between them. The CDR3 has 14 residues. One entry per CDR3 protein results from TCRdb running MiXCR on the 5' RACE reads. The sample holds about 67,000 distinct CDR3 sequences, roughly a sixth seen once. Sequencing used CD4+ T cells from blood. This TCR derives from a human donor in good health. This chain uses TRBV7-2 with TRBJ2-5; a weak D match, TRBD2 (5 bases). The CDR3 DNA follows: TGTGCCAGCAGCTTAGGGTCGGGGAGAGAGACCCAGTACTTC. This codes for CASSLGSGRETQYF.